A single sample gave rise to the 27 T cell receptor beta chains below, sequenced in a study of T cells in localized non-small cell lung cancer. Using immunoSEQ multiplex PCR, the repertoire was profiled, and TCRdb retains in-frame clones only, with some absent. The sample records just under 1,500 clones, 15% to 20% being singletons. This specimen consisted of lung tumor tissue, obtained before any cancer treatment. The receptors shown here come from a woman aged 40-69 years with stage I lung adenocarcinoma.

The chain employs TRBV28 and TRBJ1-3; D call uncertain. V lost 3 bases and J lost 4, with 16 bases in between. Germline V gene data show CDR1 as MDHEN and CDR2 as SYDVKM. The length of the CDR3 is 16 residues. The CDR3, as DNA: TGTGCCAGCAGTTTTCACCTGGGGAGACGAGGAAACACCATATATTTT. This sequence encodes CASSFHLGRRGNTIYF.

The chain links TRBV29-1 to TRBJ1-3; tentatively, D is TRBD1 (6 bases). The CDR3 consists of 15 residues. Germline loops: CDR1 SQVTM, CDR2 ANQGSEA. V was trimmed by 7 bases and J by 0 bases, leaving 16 bases between them. The CDR3 protein is CSAGTNPSSGNTIYF. Here the CDR3 DNA reads TGCAGCGCTGGGACAAACCCTAGCTCTGGAAACACCATATATTTT.

The V gene is TRBV6-8, the J gene TRBJ2-7; D assignment may be TRBD1 or TRBD2 (5 bases each). The CDR3 extends over 15 amino acids. V was trimmed by 4 bases and J by 6 bases, leaving 19 bases between them. Germline V gene sequence: CDR1 MNHGY, CDR2 SAAAGT. This CDR3 is CASSSLRDPRLEQYF. In DNA form, the CDR3 reads TGTGCCAGCAGTTCCCTCCGGGACCCCCGACTCGAGCAGTACTTC.

The genes are TRBV18 and TRBJ1-2; the D gene is possibly TRBD1 (5 bases). This CDR3 is 15 amino acids long. Germline V lookup: CDR1 KGHSH, CDR2 LQKENI. V lost 2 bases and J lost 2, with 12 bases in between. In nucleotides, the CDR3 is TGTGCCAGCTCACCAATCCAAGGGGAAAACTATGGCTACACCTTC. Amino acid sequence: CASSPIQGENYGYTF.

This clone was counted only a few times. The chain recombines TRBV9 with TRBJ1-5; D might be TRBD1 (5 bases). CDR1 SGDLS and CDR2 YYNGEE come from the germline V gene. V dropped 5 bases and J dropped 2 bases, with 14 bases sitting between them. CDR3 length: 15 residues. For the CDR3, the DNA is TGTGCCAGCAGTTTTCAGGGTCGGGGCAATCAGCCCCAGCATTTT. Protein sequence: CASSFQGRGNQPQHF.

The chain combines TRBV6-4 with TRBJ1-1; no reliable D call. Per the germline V gene, CDR1 is MRHNA and CDR2 is SNTAGT. V was shortened by 5 bases and J by 7 bases, with 8 bases between the two germline ends. The CDR3 totals 11 residues. CDR3 protein: CASSSSSEAFF. The CDR3 bases are TGTGCCAGCAGTTCTTCCAGTGAAGCTTTCTTT.

This clone is judged large. The CDR3, as DNA: TGCGCCAGCAGCCCCCCAGGCACAGATACGCAGTATTTT. The encoded protein is CASSPPGTDTQYF. This chain connects TRBV4-1 to TRBJ2-3, with D unclear. Between the trimmed V and J ends, which lost 4 bases and 1 base, there was a span of 6 bases. CDR1 is MGHRA, CDR2 YSYEKL, per germline. This CDR3 is 13 amino acids long.

This clone was counted only a few times. The V gene is TRBV11-3, the J gene TRBJ1-3, with a weak D call TRBD1 (6 bases). Trimming took 5 bases from V and 0 from J, leaving 8 bases between them. Germline loops: CDR1 SGHNT, CDR2 YENEEA. The CDR3 spans 14 residues. This chain's CDR3 is CASSRTDSGNTIYF. The DNA for the CDR3 is TGTGCCAGCAGCCGGACAGACTCTGGAAACACCATATATTTT.

The CDR3 sequence: CASSQTARAGAEAFF. The CDR3 DNA sequence: TGTGCCAGCAGCCAGACGGCCCGGGCGGGAGCTGAAGCTTTCTTT. The chain employs TRBV6-8 and TRBJ1-1; D is unresolved. CDR1 and CDR2 from the germline V gene are MNHGY and SAAAGT. V was clipped by 6 bases and J by 6 bases, with 20 bases between them. CDR3 length: 15 residues.

This chain uses TRBV25-1 with TRBJ2-5, with 8 bases matching TRBD2. Looked up from germline, CDR1 is MGHDK and CDR2 is SYGVNS. The V segment lost 4 bases and the J segment 3 bases; nucleotides outside the gene matches: 4. The CDR3 length is 14 residues. The CDR3 DNA follows: TGTGCCAGCAGTGTACAACTAGCGGAAGAGACCCAGTACTTC. Its protein product is CASSVQLAEETQYF.

This sequence joins TRBV6-8 and TRBJ1-5, with 9 bases matching TRBD1. V was clipped by 2 bases and J by 3 bases; unmatched bases: 5. CDR3 size: 16 residues. The V gene's germline CDR1 is MNHGY and CDR2 SAAAGT. CDR3 nucleotide sequence: TGTGCCAGCAGTTACGCGGGACAGGGAATCAATCAGCCCCAGCATTTT. Residues: CASSYAGQGINQPQHF.

The V gene is TRBV10-3, the J gene TRBJ2-1; TRBD2 matches at 12 bases. The CDR3 contains 17 residues. Unmatched junction bases numbered 5, after V lost 1 base and J lost 4 bases. Germline V gene sequence: CDR1 ENHRY, CDR2 SYGVKD. CDR3 residues: CAISELGLAGGYNEQFF. The CDR3, as DNA: TGTGCCATCAGTGAGTTGGGACTAGCGGGCGGTTACAATGAGCAGTTCTTC.

Within the sample, this clone is medium-sized. The chain joins TRBV11-3 to TRBJ2-1; 9 bases are shared with TRBD2. CDR1 is SGHNT and CDR2 is YENEEA in the germline V gene. The CDR3 consists of 16 residues. After removal of 4 bases from V and 0 bases from J, the junction contained 4 bases not matched to a gene. The CDR3 protein is CASSWARGGSYNEQFF. CDR3 bases: TGTGCCAGCAGCTGGGCGCGGGGGGGCTCCTACAATGAGCAGTTCTTC.

CDR3 residues: CASSRTENTEAFF. In DNA form, the CDR3 reads TGTGCCAGTAGTCGGACGGAGAACACTGAAGCTTTCTTT. The chain uses TRBV19 and TRBJ1-1; D not resolved. CDR3 size: 13 residues. V was pared by 5 bases and J by 1 base, with 8 bases between. Germline lookup yields CDR1 LNHDA and CDR2 SQIVND (reference sequence).

This chain uses TRBV28 with TRBJ1-2, with D possibly TRBD1 on 5 matching bases. This CDR3 comprises 14 residues. The V gene's germline CDR1 is MDHEN and CDR2 SYDVKM. V was pared by 10 bases and J by 4 bases, with 19 bases between. CDR3 sequence: CATPTHQGTYGYTF. In DNA, the CDR3 is TGTGCCACCCCCACACATCAGGGAACCTATGGCTACACCTTC.

This clone was seen more than once but under ten times. The chain couples TRBV9 to TRBJ2-2; a possible D gene is TRBD1 (6 bases). Looked up from germline, CDR1 is SGDLS and CDR2 is YYNGEE. V was cut by 3 bases and J by 6 bases, with 12 bases left in between. This CDR3 is built from 14 residues. CDR3 sequence reads: CASSGRYRAGELFF. The CDR3 region has the DNA TGTGCCAGCAGCGGTAGATACAGGGCCGGGGAGCTGTTTTTT.

The chain combines TRBV25-1 with TRBJ1-4; TRBD1 matches at 10 bases. Trimming removed 6 bases from V and 2 bases from J; junction bases left unmatched: 6. The germline CDR1 and CDR2 sequences are MGHDK and SYGVNS. This CDR3 is 16 amino acids long. In DNA, the CDR3 is TGTGCCAGCAGCCGACAGGGGGCGGCTACTAATGAAAAACTGTTTTTT. Translation: CASSRQGAATNEKLFF.

This clone showed up just a few times. The chain employs TRBV30 and TRBJ1-1, with 9 nucleotides matching TRBD1. This CDR3 contains 18 residues. From germline, CDR1 is GTSNPN and CDR2 SVGIG (reference sequence). The V gene end was trimmed by 0 bases and the J gene end by 1 base; junction bases not matched to a gene: 12. The CDR3 region has the DNA TGTGCCTGGAGTGTCGTTTACCCTAGGGACAGGGAGAACACTGAAGCTTTCTTT. It specifies CAWSVVYPRDRENTEAFF.

This clone was recorded a few times. The CDR3 loop reads CATSRDRWGDLNTEAFF. The CDR3 nucleotides are TGTGCCACCAGCAGAGATAGGTGGGGAGATCTGAACACTGAAGCTTTCTTT. V and J are TRBV15 and TRBJ1-1; no clear D gene. This CDR3 has 17 residues. Per germline, CDR1 LNHNV and CDR2 YYDKDF (reference sequence). V was clipped by 0 bases and J by 0 bases, with 14 bases between them.

The chain uses TRBV19 and TRBJ1-4; D not resolved. Between the trimmed V and J ends, which lost 2 bases and 7 bases, there was a span of 14 bases. The germline V gene encodes CDR1 LNHDA and CDR2 SQIVND (reference sequence). The CDR3 sequence is 15 residues long. In DNA, the CDR3 is TGTGCCAGTAGTATATCTCTGTGGAGAGTTGAAAAACTGTTTTTT. Translating it yields CASSISLWRVEKLFF.

By share, this clone counts as large (0.1 to 1%). This chain connects TRBV11-3 to TRBJ2-3; 12 nucleotides agree with TRBD2. J lost 9 bases, V lost 5 bases, and 6 bases had no gene match. In germline, CDR1 is SGHNT, CDR2 YENEEA. This CDR3 is 14 amino acids long. Written as DNA, the CDR3 is TGTGCCAGCAGCCTCACTAGCGGGGGGTTCACGCAGTATTTT. Encoded protein: CASSLTSGGFTQYF.

The gene calls are TRBV1 and TRBJ1-2; the table names TRBD1, a call not compared with the DNA. TRBV1 is an annotated pseudogene. The CDR3 runs to 15 residues. The CDR3 coding sequence is TGCGCCAGCAGCCAAGCTGCAGGGGAAAACTATGGCTACACCTTC. Translating it yields CASSQAAGENYGYTF.

There are a few counts of this clone. The chain couples TRBV11-3 to TRBJ1-2; weak D call: TRBD1 (5 bases). The CDR3 spans 18 residues. CDR1 SGHNT and CDR2 YENEEA come from the germline V gene. Trimming stripped 5 bases from V and 1 base from J, with 23 bases between. The DNA for the CDR3 is TGTGCCAGCAGCATTACCGGGACTAAGCGGATTGGTAACTATGGCTACACCTTC. Translating it yields CASSITGTKRIGNYGYTF.

This clone appeared a few times. The chain uses TRBV11-3 and TRBJ1-3; 10 bases map to TRBD1. The V and J ends lost 5 bases and 0 bases, in that order; junction bases with no gene match: 16. Germline-derived CDR1 and CDR2 are SGHNT and YENEEA. The CDR3 runs to 20 residues. The DNA for the CDR3 is TGTGCCAGCAGCACAACCGGGACAGGGGACCCTGGGGTCTCTGGAAACACCATATATTTT. Its protein product is CASSTTGTGDPGVSGNTIYF.

The CDR3 DNA is TGTGCCAGCAGCCAAGGTGTCGGGGCGCGCGAAAAACTGTTTTTT. It encodes CASSQGVGAREKLFF. This sequence joins TRBV14 and TRBJ1-4; D possibly corresponds to TRBD1 (5 bases). The CDR3 loop spans 15 amino acids. The V end lost 1 base, the J end lost 8 bases, and 14 bases lay between the germline ends. Germline CDR1 SGHDN, CDR2 FVKESK.

By share, this clone counts as medium-sized. The J gene is TRBJ2-7, the V gene TRBV11-3; 7 nucleotides match TRBD1. The V gene end was trimmed by 5 bases and the J gene end by 0 bases; junction bases not matched to a gene: 7. CDR3 length equals 15 residues. CDR1 and CDR2 from the germline V gene are SGHNT and YENEEA. The CDR3 sequence is CASSRDSIISYEQYF. CDR3 sequence (DNA): TGTGCCAGCAGCCGGGACAGCATCATCTCCTACGAGCAGTACTTC.

On this clone itself: The same CDR3 arises from other DNA sequences in this sample as well. V and J are TRBV28 and TRBJ2-3, with TRBD2 identical over 8 bases. There are 14 residues in the CDR3. Germline loops: CDR1 MDHEN, CDR2 SYDVKM. The junction had 5 bases not matched to a gene; V was cut back by 3 bases and J by 6 bases. Written as DNA, the CDR3 is TGTGCCAGCAGTTTTCTAGCGGGTACCGATACGCAGTATTTT. This sequence encodes CASSFLAGTDTQYF.